This is a list of T cell receptor beta chains from one sample in a study of shared clonotypes between healthy human individuals. Generated by immunoSEQ multiplex PCR, the TCRdb table keeps only in-frame clones and is missing some. The data contain around 2.5 million clones, 80% to 95% of them singletons. Sequenced sample: naive CD4+ T cells from PBMCs. The receptor source for this set is a man between 18 and 35 years old in good health. Some clones in this sample may be carry-over from other donors' samples. Each CDR3 is given with its conserved first and last residue. D genes are given only for firm matches. Expanded clones are given a class, and other clones once, few, many or no size at all.

TRBV5-1	-	TRBJ2-2	once	TGCGCCAGCACCGCAGGGACGGCAAACACCGGGGAGCTGTTTTTT	CASTAGTANTGELFF
TRBV2	-	TRBJ2-2	-	TGTGCCAGCAGTAGGGATGGCACCGGGGAGCTGTTTTTT	CASSRDGTGELFF
TRBV5-8	-	TRBJ1-2	once	TGTGCCAGCAGCCCCTGGCGGCCCAGGGGCTACACCTTC	CASSPWRPRGYTF
TRBV23-1	TRBD1	TRBJ1-4	-	TGCGCCAGCAGTCAGCCGGGACAGGCTAATGAAAAACTGTTTTTT	CASSQPGQANEKLFF
TRBV2	TRBD1	TRBJ2-2	-	TGTGCCAGCAGTGCAGGACAGGGGGGCGCGGAGCTGTTTTTT	CASSAGQGGAELFF
TRBV27	-	TRBJ2-5	once	TGTGCCAGCGCCGGGGGTAGGAGGTTAGCGATGGAGACCCAGTACTTC	CASAGGRRLAMETQYF
TRBV28	-	TRBJ1-5	-	TGTGCCAGCAGACTCGGGGGGGGCGGGAGTCAGCCCCAGCATTTT	CASRLGGGGSQPQHF
TRBV15	-	TRBJ1-5	-	TGTGCCACCAGCAGAGATCGTCAGGGGTGGCAGCCCCAGCATTTT	CATSRDRQGWQPQHF
TRBV7-2	-	TRBJ1-3	-	TGTGCCAGCAGCTTAGTATTCTGGCAGGGTGGACACACCATATATTTT	CASSLVFWQGGHTIYF
TRBV5-1	-	TRBJ2-7	-	TGCGCCAGCAGCGTACAGGAGGCCTACGAGCAGTACTTC	CASSVQEAYEQYF
TRBV15	-	TRBJ1-3	-	TGTGCCACCAGCAGAGATCCTACACCGACCTCTGGAAACACCATATATTTT	CATSRDPTPTSGNTIYF
TRBV20-1	-	TRBJ1-4	few	TGCAGTGCTAGAGGCGGCGGGACTTTGTTTTTT	CSARGGGTLFF
TRBV5-1	-	TRBJ2-1	-	TGCGCCAGCAGAAGGGGGGAGTCGGCAGATGAGCAGTTCTTC	CASRRGESADEQFF
TRBV19	TRBD1	TRBJ1-1	-	TGTGCCAGTAGTCCTAGGGACAGGGGGAACACTGAAGCTTTCTTT	CASSPRDRGNTEAFF
TRBV28	-	TRBJ1-4	-	TGTGCCAGCAGTTTATTGGGGAATTATGAAAAACTGTTTTTT	CASSLLGNYEKLFF
TRBV11-2	TRBD1	TRBJ1-6	-	TGTGCCAGCAGCTTACCCCACCGGGACAGTAATTCACCCCTCCACTTT	CASSLPHRDSNSPLHF
TRBV5-6	TRBD1	TRBJ1-2	-	TGTGCCAGCAGTCCACCGACGACAGGGAGGGATGGCTACACCTTC	CASSPPTTGRDGYTF
TRBV5-1	-	TRBJ2-2	-	TGCGCCAGCAGCCCGACCGGGACATCCAACTACGGGGAGCTGTTTTTT	CASSPTGTSNYGELFF
TRBV5-4	-	TRBJ2-3	once	TGTGCCAGCAGCTTGGGTGGGGCAGCGACAGATACGCAGTATTTT	CASSLGGAATDTQYF
TRBV27	-	TRBJ1-1	-	TGTGCCAGCAGTTTGCACCGGGGCACTGAAGCTTTCTTT	CASSLHRGTEAFF
TRBV4-1	-	TRBJ1-2	-	TGCGCCAGCAGCCAAGATATTCACTCCCCTTTTAACTATGGCTACACCTTC	CASSQDIHSPFNYGYTF
TRBV27	TRBD2	TRBJ2-1	-	TGTGCCAGCAGCCACCCCTTAGCGGGAGTGTTAAATGAGCAGTTCTTC	CASSHPLAGVLNEQFF
TRBV9	-	TRBJ2-6	-	TGTGCCAGCAGCTGGACGGGTGGGATCTCTGGGGCCAACGTCCTGACTTTC	CASSWTGGISGANVLTF
TRBV5-4	-	TRBJ2-7	-	TGTGCCAGCAGCCAGCAATACCTTGAGCACTACGAGCAGTACTTC	CASSQQYLEHYEQYF
TRBV18	TRBD1	TRBJ1-5	-	TGTGCCAGCTCCCGGGGGCAGGGGGTGGATCAGCCCCAGCATTTT	CASSRGQGVDQPQHF